Listed below are T cell receptor beta chains from one sample, sequenced in a study of blood T cell repertoires in COVID-19. Here immunoSEQ multiplex PCR was the method, and the copy in TCRdb shows in-frame clones only, minus some. The sample holds about 120,000 clones, roughly 80% seen once. Sequencing was performed on peripheral blood. Receptors originate from a human donor in a cohort sampled during active COVID-19. Each CDR3 is given with its conserved first and last residue. A D gene is named only where the DNA matches it firmly. A clone size is listed for some rows: how often the clone was seen (once, few, many), or a class if it is expanded.

>TRBD1|TRBV4-3|-|TRBJ2-7
TGCGCCAGCAGCCAACTACAGGGGGCTTACGAGCAGTACTTC
CASSQLQGAYEQYF
>TRBD2|TRBV27|-|TRBJ2-5
TGTGCCAGCAGTAGCGGGGTTGTCGAGACCCAGTACTTC
CASSSGVVETQYF
>-|TRBV9|once|TRBJ2-7
TGTGCCAGCAGCGTAGATGGGATGGGACACTACGAGCAGTACTTC
CASSVDGMGHYEQYF
>-|TRBV9|-|TRBJ1-2
TGTGCCAGCAGCGTAGGTTCAGGGGCGGTCTATGGCTACACCTTC
CASSVGSGAVYGYTF
>TRBD1|TRBV30|-|TRBJ1-5
TGTGCCTGGGGGGACAGCAACCAGCCCCAGCATTTT
CAWGDSNQPQHF
>-|TRBV29-1|-|TRBJ1-1
TGCAGCGTTGGTGGGGGCCCCGGTCGGCCTGAAGCTTTCTTT
CSVGGGPGRPEAFF
>-|TRBV25-1|few|TRBJ1-1
TGTGCCAGCAGTGTCAGGGGCGAAGCTTTCTTT
CASSVRGEAFF
>TRBD1|TRBV5-1|-|TRBJ2-2
TGCGCCAGCAGCTTGGGGGTCAGGGGGCATACCGGGGAGCTGTTTTTT
CASSLGVRGHTGELFF
>TRBD1|TRBV24-1|-|TRBJ1-1
TGTGCCACCAGTGATGACAGGGCCCAAAACGGTATTTTCTTT
CATSDDRAQNGIFF
>-|TRBV12-3/TRBV12-4|few|TRBJ2-3
TGTGCCAGCAGTACTAGCACAGATACGCAGTATTTT
CASSTSTDTQYF
>TRBD1|TRBV30|-|TRBJ2-2
TGTGCCTGGAGTACAAACAGGGGAACCGGGGAGCTGTTTTTT
CAWSTNRGTGELFF
>TRBD1|TRBV13|-|TRBJ2-5
TGTGCCAGCAGCTTAGGACAGGGGGGAGCGGAGACCCAGTACTTC
CASSLGQGGAETQYF
>-|TRBV20-1|-|TRBJ1-2
TGCAGTGCCGCACAGGGCGTAGGCTACACCTTC
CSAAQGVGYTF
>TRBD2|TRBV5-4|-|TRBJ2-5
TGTGCCAGCAGCCCGGGACTAAGACAAGAGACCCAGTACTTC
CASSPGLRQETQYF
>TRBD1|TRBV19|-|TRBJ1-1
TGTGCCAGTACCCGGGCAGGGGGCGACACTGAAGCTTTCTTT
CASTRAGGDTEAFF
>-|TRBV6-6|-|TRBJ1-1
TGTGCCAGCAGTTTCTTATATGAAGCTTTCTTT
CASSFLYEAFF
>TRBD2|TRBV3-1/TRBV3-2|-|TRBJ2-5
TGTGCCAGCAGCCCCCGGAGTGGGAGGGAAGAGACCCAGTACTTC
CASSPRSGREETQYF
>-|TRBV30|-|TRBJ2-5
TGTGCCTGGAGAACATCCCCTGTACACGTCTCCCTGGTGGAGGCCCAGTACTTC
CAWRTSPVHVSLVEAQYF
>-|TRBV2|-|TRBJ1-1
TGTGCCAGCAAGCCCAGGGGCGAAGCTTTCTTT
CASKPRGEAFF
>-|TRBV9|-|TRBJ2-3
TGTGCCAGCAGCCCGAGGAGCCAGCAAAACGGAGATAATACGCAGTATTTT
CASSPRSQQNGDNTQYF
>TRBD1|TRBV28|-|TRBJ1-2
TGTGCCAGCAGGGAGGGGGCAGGGGGCAACTATGGCTACACCTTC
CASREGAGGNYGYTF
>-|TRBV29-1|-|TRBJ2-2
TGCAGCGTCTGGGAGACCGGGGAGCTGTTTTTT
CSVWETGELFF
>-|TRBV6-5|-|TRBJ2-7
TGTGCCAGCAGTTATTACGGCGAGCAGTACTTC
CASSYYGEQYF
>-|TRBV7-3|-|TRBJ1-4
TGTGCCAGCAGCCATTACGGAGGAACTAATGAAAAACTGTTTTTT
CASSHYGGTNEKLFF
>TRBD1|TRBV19|few|TRBJ2-7
TGTGCCAGTAGTGACCCAGGGACAGGGACCTACGAGCAGTACTTC
CASSDPGTGTYEQYF
>-|TRBV4-1|-|TRBJ1-5
TGCGCCAGCAGCCAAGTGGGGCTGAATAGCAATCAGCCCCAGCATTTT
CASSQVGLNSNQPQHF
>TRBD1|TRBV19|few|TRBJ1-5
TGTGCCAGTAGTATAGATCCGGGGACAGGGGTTAGGAATCAGCCCCAGCATTTT
CASSIDPGTGVRNQPQHF
>-|TRBV5-1|-|TRBJ1-4
TGCGCCAGCAGCCAAGGGGACACGTCTAATGAAAAACTGTTTTTT
CASSQGDTSNEKLFF
>-|TRBV7-2|-|TRBJ2-5
TGTGCCAGCAGCCAGGGCCCCACTGGGTGGACCCAGTACTTC
CASSQGPTGWTQYF
>-|TRBV4-3|-|TRBJ1-3
TGCGCCAGCAGCCAAGTCGGGCAGGGGAATGGAAACACCATATATTTT
CASSQVGQGNGNTIYF
>TRBD1|TRBV13|-|TRBJ1-2
TGTGCCAGCAGCTTAGCAGGGACAGGGGAGCATGGCTACACCTTC
CASSLAGTGEHGYTF
>-|TRBV28|-|TRBJ1-5
TGTGCCAGCAGAAGTTCCTATAGCAATCAGCCCCAGCATTTT
CASRSSYSNQPQHF
>-|TRBV2|once|TRBJ2-7
TGTGCCAGCAAGGAGGGCTACGAGCAGTACTTC
CASKEGYEQYF
>-|TRBV29-1|-|TRBJ1-2
TGCAGCGTCCCCTCGGGCAGGGGAGAGGGCTACACCTTC
CSVPSGRGEGYTF
>-|TRBV6-2/TRBV6-3|once|TRBJ2-7
TGTGCCAGCAGCCTCAGGGGCAACGAGCAGTACTTC
CASSLRGNEQYF
>TRBD1|TRBV6-5|-|TRBJ2-7
TGTGCCAGCAGACGGACAGGGGGAAACGAGCAGTACTTC
CASRRTGGNEQYF
>-|TRBV6-6|-|TRBJ2-1
TGTGCCAGCAGTTACTCTAGACAGAGCTCCTACAATGAGCAGTTCTTC
CASSYSRQSSYNEQFF
>-|TRBV3-1/TRBV3-2|-|TRBJ2-1
TGTGCCAGCAGCCACTCCGGACTAACTTACAATGAGCAGTTCTTC
CASSHSGLTYNEQFF
>TRBD1|TRBV7-7|-|TRBJ2-5
TGTGCCAGCAGCTCGGCCGGGACAGGGGGTGACGAGACCCAGTACTTC
CASSSAGTGGDETQYF
>-|TRBV6-5|-|TRBJ2-7
TGTGCCAGCAGCGGTGGGGACACCTTATTCTACGAGCAGTGCTTC
CASSGGDTLFYEQCF
>-|TRBV28|-|TRBJ1-3
TGTGCCAGCAGTTTAAGTCAGGGGAACACCATATATTTT
CASSLSQGNTIYF
>-|TRBV24-1|-|TRBJ2-2
TGTGCCACCAGTGATTCCCCCCCATTAGGAGTGGGGGAGCTGTTTTTT
CATSDSPPLGVGELFF